The 10 T cell receptor beta chains below were found in one sample sequenced in a study of OX40 agonist ivuxolimab in advanced cancers. Here immunoSEQ multiplex PCR was the method, and the copy in TCRdb shows in-frame clones only, minus some. This sample has about 45,000 clones, with 89% found just once. The source was CD4+ or CD8+ T cells sorted from blood, collected in a trial of the OX40 agonist ivuxolimab. These receptors were taken from an adult with an advanced solid tumor such as melanoma, head and neck, liver or kidney cancer.

The chain employs TRBV6-5 and TRBJ2-1; possibly TRBD1 for D (5 bases). The CDR3 is made up of 13 amino acids. V gave up 4 bases and J gave up 4 bases, with 8 bases separating them. Germline assignment: CDR1 MNHEY and CDR2 SVGAGI. In DNA, the CDR3 is TGTGCCAGCAGTTTTCGACAGTACAATGAGCAGTTCTTC. As protein: CASSFRQYNEQFF.

This clone was counted once. The chain has TRBV7-9 and TRBJ2-1; D may correspond to TRBD1 or TRBD2 (5 bases each). Germline CDR1 is SEHNR and CDR2 is FQNEAQ (reference sequence). The length of the CDR3 is 15 residues. V dropped 0 bases and J dropped 0 bases, with 6 bases sitting between them. In DNA form, the CDR3 reads TGTGCCAGCAGCTTAGCGGGACCCTCCTACAATGAGCAGTTCTTC. Amino acid sequence: CASSLAGPSYNEQFF.

The chain carries TRBV4-1 and TRBJ2-3; the match to TRBD2 covers 9 bases. Germline lookup yields CDR1 MGHRA and CDR2 YSYEKL. The length of the CDR3 is 17 residues. V shed 1 base, J shed 2 bases, and the junction held 7 bases outside the gene matches. CDR3 DNA: TGCGCCAGCAGCCAAGTTCCCAGCGGGAGGTCCACAGATACGCAGTATTTT. It codes for CASSQVPSGRSTDTQYF.

The V call is TRBV2, the J call TRBJ1-5, with a tentative D call TRBD1 (5 bases). Trimming stripped 6 bases from V and 2 bases from J, with 14 bases between. Germline CDR1 is SNHLY and CDR2 is FYNNEI. This CDR3 spans 15 amino acids. The CDR3 sequence is CASRVFATGNQPQHF. DNA of the CDR3: TGTGCCAGCAGGGTATTTGCGACAGGCAATCAGCCCCAGCATTTT.

The chain's CDR3 is CASALGGTYEQYF. In nucleotides, the CDR3 is TGCGCCAGCGCTCTCGGGGGAACCTACGAGCAGTACTTC. V usage is TRBV4-1 and J usage is TRBJ2-7; a weak D match, TRBD2 (6 bases). The CDR3 spans 13 residues. Per the germline V gene, CDR1 is MGHRA and CDR2 is YSYEKL. Trimming took 8 bases from V and 2 from J, leaving 13 bases between them.

This rearrangement joins TRBV9 to TRBJ2-7, with D perhaps TRBD1 or TRBD2 (5 bases each). Trimming cost V 0 bases and J 4 bases, with 11 bases left between them. Looked up from germline, CDR1 is SGDLS and CDR2 is YYNGEE. The CDR3 covers 14 residues. CDR3 residues: CASSVEGTGYEQYF. CDR3 DNA sequence: TGTGCCAGCAGCGTAGAAGGGACGGGGTACGAGCAGTACTTC.

The rearrangement links TRBV10-3 to TRBJ2-2, with 9 bases lining up with TRBD1. The J segment lost 5 bases and the V segment lost 6 bases, leaving 13 bases of the junction unmatched. The CDR3 runs to 17 residues. Germline V gene data show CDR1 as ENHRY and CDR2 as SYGVKD. The CDR3 sequence: CAISTPGQGVATGELFF. The CDR3 DNA follows: TGTGCCATCAGCACCCCGGGACAGGGTGTAGCAACCGGGGAGCTGTTTTTT.

The genes are TRBV7-6 and TRBJ2-5; a possible D gene is TRBD1 (6 bases). CDR3 length equals 15 residues. Between the trimmed V and J ends, which lost 4 bases and 3 bases, there was a span of 15 bases. CDR1 and CDR2 from the germline V gene are SGHVS and FNYEAQ. The CDR3: CASSWAAQGKETQYF. The CDR3 DNA reads TGTGCCAGCAGCTGGGCCGCGCAGGGGAAAGAGACCCAGTACTTC.

The chain carries TRBV5-6 and TRBJ2-2; tentative D call: TRBD2 (6 bases). This CDR3 is 16 amino acids long. V was shortened by 3 bases and J by 6 bases, with 18 bases between the two germline ends. CDR1 is SGHDT and CDR2 is YYEEEE in the germline V gene. CDR3 nucleotide sequence: TGTGCCAGCAGCTCGACGGGGCAAATAGCGGCCGGGGAGCTGTTTTTT. This codes for CASSSTGQIAAGELFF.

This clone has just a few counts. The CDR3 protein is CASSEYKTSGGTTDTQYF. The CDR3 DNA is TGTGCCAGCAGTGAATACAAGACTAGCGGGGGGACGACAGATACGCAGTATTTT. The rearrangement links TRBV25-1 to TRBJ2-3, with TRBD2 matching over 13 bases. V gave up 0 bases and J gave up 3 bases; unmatched junction bases: 6. Per germline, CDR1 MGHDK and CDR2 SYGVNS. The CDR3 runs 18 residues.